What follows is one T cell receptor (beta chain) and its context. No cognate antigen has been identified for it. This specimen comes from a study of T cells expressing NK-cell markers (dated by TCRdb to 2019 to 2021). Some background on the complete study: TCR beta-chain repertoires were profiled in sorted CD3+CD56+NKG2C+, CD3+CD56+NKG2C- and CD3+CD56-NKG2C+ T-cell subsets from roughly eight donors. Seven of the eight sequenced donors were HCMV-seropositive and one was HCMV-seronegative. Libraries were sequenced as 2 x 150 bp reads on Illumina HiSeq 2000/2500, MiSeq or NextSeq. The eight sequenced donors were randomly selected healthy volunteers, three men and five women. The paper's findings and limits, for the study overall: For 6 or 7 donors, the dominant CD3+CD56+NKG2C+ clonotypes were among the top 10 CD8+ clonotypes and accounted for 1.0-7.0% of CD8+ T cells. Those dominant clonotypes were again the most abundant among CD3+CD56-NKG2C+ cells in a handful of donors, at about 25-60.1%. Whether the expanded NKG2C-expressing T cell clones were specific for HCMV antigens remained unclear.

To determine HCMV serostatus, a commercial ELISA kit was used to detect HCMV-specific IgG in serum. Peripheral blood mononuclear cells were isolated from blood by Ficoll density gradient centrifugation. Looking up the germline V gene yields CDR1 LGHNA and CDR2 YSLEER. The CDR3 spans 15 residues, from the cysteine through the phenylalanine. No DNA is listed. TCRdb shows the sequencer as Illumina HiSeq 2000. TCR beta cDNA libraries were prepared using 5'RACE template switching, which introduced a universal primer site and unique molecular identifiers. cDNA synthesis was primed from the TCR beta constant segment, followed by two successive PCR amplification steps. In the original analysis: Reads were demultiplexed and grouped by UMI with MIGEC, and clonotypes were assembled and quantified with MiTCR. To remove erroneous sequences, TCR cDNA sequences were retained only when supported by two or more reads. Downstream repertoire analysis used the tcR package, and clonotypes were matched across fractions by CDR3 nucleotide sequence plus V segment. VDJmatch was used to annotate antigen specificity against VDJdb, with one amino acid substitution allowed in CDR3. Through TCRdb reprocessing, the reads give one entry per CDR3 protein sequence; DNA is omitted. TCRdb's processing, not the study's, gives the V and J calls here. This sample's table lists 400,000 to 450,000 distinct CDR3 sequences. The ten largest clonotypes hold about 7.1% of the sample.

The TCR comes from a woman aged 18-70 years in good health. The rearranged segments are TRBV4-3 and TRBJ2-5; TCRdb reports TRBD2, a call that lacks DNA to check it against. The sample taken for sequencing was blood T cells: a sorted CD56 or NKG2C T cell subset, CD4+ or CD8+ T cells, or bulk PBMC T cells (not recorded which). The CDR3 sequence is CASSQDALPAETQYF.